This T cell receptor (beta chain) came from a study of cytotoxic CD8 clonotypes in ibrutinib-treated CLL. Study context: After a median roughly 12 months on treatment (6 to 36), response samples were drawn. Study-wide results and limits: Different sampling times were used for sustained-remission and progressing patients.

The V gene's germline CDR1 is SGHDT and CDR2 YYEEEE. This CDR3 contains 17 residues. V was clipped by 2 bases and J by 5 bases; unmatched bases: 15. Remarks on this clone: Antigen unknown.

TCRdb keeps only in-frame clones here, not all; method: immunoSEQ multiplex PCR. The table includes some 29,000 clones, 62% detected once. Sequenced material: PBMCs, taken before ibrutinib treatment. This clonotype originated in a human donor with chronic lymphocytic leukemia. The chain links TRBV5-6 to TRBJ2-7, with 8 bases identical to TRBD1. The chain's CDR3 is CASSLFFQEDRVNEQYF. The DNA for the CDR3 is TGTGCCAGCAGCTTATTCTTTCAGGAGGACAGGGTCAACGAGCAGTACTTC. Supplemented by reference TRBV5-6 and TRBJ2-7, the full variable domain reads DAGVTQSPTHLIKTRGQQVTLRCSPKSGHDTVSWYQQALGQGPQFIFQYYEEEERQRGNFPDRFSGHQFPNYSSELNVNALLLGDSALYLCASSLFFQEDRVNEQYFGPGTRLTVT.